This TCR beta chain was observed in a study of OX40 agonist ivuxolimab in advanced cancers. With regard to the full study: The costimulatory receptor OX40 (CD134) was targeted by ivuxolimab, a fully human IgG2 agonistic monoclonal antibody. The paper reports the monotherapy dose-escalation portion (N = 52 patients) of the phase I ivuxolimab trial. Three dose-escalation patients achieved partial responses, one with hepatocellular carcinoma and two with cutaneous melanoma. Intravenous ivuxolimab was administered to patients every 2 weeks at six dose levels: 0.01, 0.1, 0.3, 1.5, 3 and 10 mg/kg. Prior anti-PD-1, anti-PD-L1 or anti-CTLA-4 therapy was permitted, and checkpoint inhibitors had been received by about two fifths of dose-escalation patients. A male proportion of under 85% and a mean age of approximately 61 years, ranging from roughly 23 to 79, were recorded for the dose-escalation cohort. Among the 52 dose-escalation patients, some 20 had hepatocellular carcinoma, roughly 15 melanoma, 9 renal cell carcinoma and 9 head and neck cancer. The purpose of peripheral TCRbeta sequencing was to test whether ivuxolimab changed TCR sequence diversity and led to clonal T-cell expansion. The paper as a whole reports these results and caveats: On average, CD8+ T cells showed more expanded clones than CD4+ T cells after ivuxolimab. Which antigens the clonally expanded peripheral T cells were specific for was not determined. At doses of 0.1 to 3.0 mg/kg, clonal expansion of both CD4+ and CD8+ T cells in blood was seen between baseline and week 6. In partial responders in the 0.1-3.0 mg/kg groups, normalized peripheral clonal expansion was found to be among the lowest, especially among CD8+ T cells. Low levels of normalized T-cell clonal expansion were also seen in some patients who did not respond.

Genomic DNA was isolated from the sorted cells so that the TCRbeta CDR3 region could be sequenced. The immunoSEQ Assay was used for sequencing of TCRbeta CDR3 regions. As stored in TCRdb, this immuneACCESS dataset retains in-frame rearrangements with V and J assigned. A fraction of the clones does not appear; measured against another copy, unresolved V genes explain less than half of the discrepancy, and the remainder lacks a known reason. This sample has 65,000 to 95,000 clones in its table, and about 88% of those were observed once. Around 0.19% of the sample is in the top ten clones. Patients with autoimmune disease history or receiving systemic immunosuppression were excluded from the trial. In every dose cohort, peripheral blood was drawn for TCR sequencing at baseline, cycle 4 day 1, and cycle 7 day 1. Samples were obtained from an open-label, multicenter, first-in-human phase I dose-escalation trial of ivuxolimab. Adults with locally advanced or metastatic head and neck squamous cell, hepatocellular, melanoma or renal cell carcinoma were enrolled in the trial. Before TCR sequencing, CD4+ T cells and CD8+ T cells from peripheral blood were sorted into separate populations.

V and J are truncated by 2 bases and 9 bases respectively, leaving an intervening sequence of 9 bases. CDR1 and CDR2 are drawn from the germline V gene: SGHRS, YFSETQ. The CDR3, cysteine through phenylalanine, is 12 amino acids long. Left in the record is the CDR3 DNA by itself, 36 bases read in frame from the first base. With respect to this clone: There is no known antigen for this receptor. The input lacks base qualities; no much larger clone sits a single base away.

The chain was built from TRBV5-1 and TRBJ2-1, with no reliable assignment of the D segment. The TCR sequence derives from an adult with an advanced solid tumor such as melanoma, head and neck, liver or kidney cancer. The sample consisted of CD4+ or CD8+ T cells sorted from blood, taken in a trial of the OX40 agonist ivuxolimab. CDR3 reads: CASSLIGIEQFF. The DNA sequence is TGCGCCAGCAGCTTAATAGGGATTGAGCAGTTCTTC.